The text below deals with one T cell receptor beta chain. Its antigen is still unknown. This sample is part of a study of CD8 T cells in ankylosing spondylitis. Study-level findings and limits: As for the disease-linked clones, they showed a CD8+ phenotype and occurred at relatively low frequencies in peripheral blood. Earlier literature documents some of the motif variants in reactive arthritis synovial fluid and blood. Significant enrichment of disease-linked clones was reported in matched ankylosing spondylitis synovial fluid. Apparently characteristic of ankylosing spondylitis blood was a TCR beta motif (under ten highly homologous variants).

Trimming took off 8 bases at V and 2 bases at J, with 20 bases between the two ends. Germline V CDR1 and CDR2: LNHDA, SQIVND (reference sequence). The CDR3 extends over 16 amino acids. It was by quantitative 5'-RACE with molecular barcodes that TCR beta libraries were made. MiXCR was run by TCRdb on the 5' RACE reads, yielding one entry per CDR3 protein. The sample lists 700,000 or so distinct CDR3 sequences, 15% to 20% occurring once. This sequence was found in a male donor with ankylosing spondylitis. The rearrangement joins TRBV19 to TRBJ2-3, with D perhaps being TRBD1 or TRBD2 (5 bases each). Sequencing used blood, either unsorted or a sorted T cell fraction (not recorded which). The chain's CDR3 is CASSRRGQILTDTQYF. The CDR3 DNA reads TGTGCCAGTTCACGACGGGGCCAAATCCTCACAGATACGCAGTATTTT.